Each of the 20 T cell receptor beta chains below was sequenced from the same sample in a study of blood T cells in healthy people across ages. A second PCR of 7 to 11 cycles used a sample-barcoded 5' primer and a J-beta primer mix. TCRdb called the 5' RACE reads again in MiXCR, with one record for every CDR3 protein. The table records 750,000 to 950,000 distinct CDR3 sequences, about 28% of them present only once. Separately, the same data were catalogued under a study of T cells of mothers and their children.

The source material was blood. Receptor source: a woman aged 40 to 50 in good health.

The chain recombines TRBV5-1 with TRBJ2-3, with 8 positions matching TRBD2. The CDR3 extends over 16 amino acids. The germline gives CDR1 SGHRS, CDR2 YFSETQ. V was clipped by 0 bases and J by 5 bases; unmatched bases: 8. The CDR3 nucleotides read TGCGCCAGCAGCTTGGCGGGAGGGGACGCGGGAGATACGCAGTATTTT. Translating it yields CASSLAGGDAGDTQYF.

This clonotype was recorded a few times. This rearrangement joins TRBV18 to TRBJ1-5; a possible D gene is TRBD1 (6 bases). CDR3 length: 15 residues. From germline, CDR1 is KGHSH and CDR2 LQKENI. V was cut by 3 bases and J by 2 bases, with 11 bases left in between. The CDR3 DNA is TGTGCCAGCTCACCCGCAGGGGTTGGCAATCAGCCCCAGCATTTT. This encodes CASSPAGVGNQPQHF.

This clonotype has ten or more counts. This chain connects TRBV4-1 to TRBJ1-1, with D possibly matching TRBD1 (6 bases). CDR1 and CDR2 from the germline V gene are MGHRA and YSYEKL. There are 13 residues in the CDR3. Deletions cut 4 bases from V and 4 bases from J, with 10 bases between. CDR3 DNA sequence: TGCGCCAGCAGCCCAGGGACACTCACTGAAGCTTTCTTT. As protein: CASSPGTLTEAFF.

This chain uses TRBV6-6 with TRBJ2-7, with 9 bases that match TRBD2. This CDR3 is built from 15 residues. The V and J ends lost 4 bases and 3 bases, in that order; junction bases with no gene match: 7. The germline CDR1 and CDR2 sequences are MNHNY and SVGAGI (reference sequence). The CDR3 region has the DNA TGTGCCAGCAGTTCCTCGGGACTAGCAATCTACGAGCAGTACTTC. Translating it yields CASSSSGLAIYEQYF.

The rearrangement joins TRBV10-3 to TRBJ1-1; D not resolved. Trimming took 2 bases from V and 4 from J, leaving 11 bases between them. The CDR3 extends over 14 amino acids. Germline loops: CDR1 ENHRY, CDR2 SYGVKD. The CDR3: CAISELGGSTEAFF. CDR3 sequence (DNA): TGTGCCATCAGTGAGCTGGGCGGCAGCACTGAAGCTTTCTTT.

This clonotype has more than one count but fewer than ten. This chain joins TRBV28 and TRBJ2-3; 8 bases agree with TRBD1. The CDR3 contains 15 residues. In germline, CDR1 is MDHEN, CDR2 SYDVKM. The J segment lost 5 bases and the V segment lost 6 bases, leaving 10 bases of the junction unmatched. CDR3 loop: CASSGEDRVRDTQYF. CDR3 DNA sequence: TGTGCCAGCAGCGGAGAGGACAGGGTGCGAGATACGCAGTATTTT.

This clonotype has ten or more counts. CDR3 protein: CSARDWMASGEETQYF. CDR3 DNA sequence: TGCAGTGCTAGAGATTGGATGGCTAGCGGGGAAGAGACCCAGTACTTC. The V and J genes are TRBV20-1 and TRBJ2-5, with 9 bases identical to TRBD2. The V and J ends lost 0 bases and 3 bases, in that order; junction bases with no gene match: 8. CDR1 and CDR2 from the germline V gene are DFQATT and SNEGSKA (reference sequence). CDR3 length equals 16 residues.

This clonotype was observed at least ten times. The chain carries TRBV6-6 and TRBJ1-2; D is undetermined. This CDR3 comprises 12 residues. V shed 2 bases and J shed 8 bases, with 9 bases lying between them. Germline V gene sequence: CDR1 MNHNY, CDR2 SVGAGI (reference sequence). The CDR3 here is CASSYSPDGYTF. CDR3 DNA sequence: TGTGCCAGCAGTTACAGTCCGGACGGCTACACCTTC.

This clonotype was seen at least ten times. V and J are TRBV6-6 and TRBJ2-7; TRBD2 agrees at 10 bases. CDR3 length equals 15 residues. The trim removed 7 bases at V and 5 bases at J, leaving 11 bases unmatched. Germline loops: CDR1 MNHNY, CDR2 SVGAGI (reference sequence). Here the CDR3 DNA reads TGTGCCAGCAACAGCGGGGGGGTTTCGGTGGACGAGCAGTACTTC. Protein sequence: CASNSGGVSVDEQYF.

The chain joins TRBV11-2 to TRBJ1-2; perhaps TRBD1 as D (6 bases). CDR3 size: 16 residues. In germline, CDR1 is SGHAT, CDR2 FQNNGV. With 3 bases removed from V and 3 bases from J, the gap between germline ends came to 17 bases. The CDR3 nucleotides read TGTGCCAGCAGCTTTTTGCAGGGGTCCATTGACTATGGCTACACCTTC. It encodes CASSFLQGSIDYGYTF.

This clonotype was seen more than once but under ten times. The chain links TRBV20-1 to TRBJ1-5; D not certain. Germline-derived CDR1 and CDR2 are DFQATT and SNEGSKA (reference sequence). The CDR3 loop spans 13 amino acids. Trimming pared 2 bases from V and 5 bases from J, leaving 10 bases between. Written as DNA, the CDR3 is TGCAGTGCTAGATTACACTGGGATCAGCCCCAGCATTTT. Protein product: CSARLHWDQPQHF.

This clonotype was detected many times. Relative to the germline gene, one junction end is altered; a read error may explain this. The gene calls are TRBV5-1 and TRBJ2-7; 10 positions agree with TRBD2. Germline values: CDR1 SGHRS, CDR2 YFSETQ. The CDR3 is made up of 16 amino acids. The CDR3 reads CASRLALAGATYEQYF. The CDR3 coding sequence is TGCGCCAGCAGGTTGGCGCTAGCGGGGGCCACCTACGAGCAGTACTTC.

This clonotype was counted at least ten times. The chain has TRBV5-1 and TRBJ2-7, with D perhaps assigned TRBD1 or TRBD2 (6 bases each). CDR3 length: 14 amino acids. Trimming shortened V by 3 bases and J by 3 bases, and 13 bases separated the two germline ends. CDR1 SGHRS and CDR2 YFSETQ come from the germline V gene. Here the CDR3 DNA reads TGCGCCAGCAGCTGGGCGGGACAAGACTACGAGCAGTACTTC. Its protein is CASSWAGQDYEQYF.

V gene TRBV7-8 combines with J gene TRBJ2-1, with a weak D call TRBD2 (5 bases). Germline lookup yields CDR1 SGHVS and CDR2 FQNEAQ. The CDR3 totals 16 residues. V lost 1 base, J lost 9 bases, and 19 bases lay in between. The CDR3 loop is CASSLGSWTLSSEQFF. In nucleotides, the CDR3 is TGTGCCAGCAGCTTAGGGTCTTGGACTTTAAGTAGTGAGCAGTTCTTC. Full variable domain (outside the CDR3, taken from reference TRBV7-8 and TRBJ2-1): GAGVSQSPRYKVAKRGQDVALRCDPISGHVSLFWYQQALGQGPEFLTYFQNEAQLDKSGLPSDRFFAERPEGSVSTLKIQRTQQEDSAVYLCASSLGSWTLSSEQFFGPGTRLTVL.

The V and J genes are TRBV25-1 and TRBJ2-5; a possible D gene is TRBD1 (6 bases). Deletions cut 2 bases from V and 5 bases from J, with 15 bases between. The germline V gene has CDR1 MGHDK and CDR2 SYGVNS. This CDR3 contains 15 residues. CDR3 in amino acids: CASSEPDSGWETQYF. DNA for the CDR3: TGTGCCAGCAGTGAACCGGACAGCGGCTGGGAGACCCAGTACTTC.

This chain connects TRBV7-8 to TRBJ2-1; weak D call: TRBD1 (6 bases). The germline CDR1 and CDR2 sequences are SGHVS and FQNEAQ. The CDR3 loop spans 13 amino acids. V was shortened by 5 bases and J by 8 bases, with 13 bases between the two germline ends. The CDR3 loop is CASSIIQGYEQFF. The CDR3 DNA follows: TGTGCCAGCAGCATAATACAGGGCTATGAGCAGTTCTTC.

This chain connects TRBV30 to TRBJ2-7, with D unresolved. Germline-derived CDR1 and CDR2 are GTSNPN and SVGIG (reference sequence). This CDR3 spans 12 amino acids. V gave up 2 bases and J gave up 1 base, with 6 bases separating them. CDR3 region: CAWSRRSYEQYF. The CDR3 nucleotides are TGTGCCTGGAGTAGGCGATCCTACGAGCAGTACTTC.

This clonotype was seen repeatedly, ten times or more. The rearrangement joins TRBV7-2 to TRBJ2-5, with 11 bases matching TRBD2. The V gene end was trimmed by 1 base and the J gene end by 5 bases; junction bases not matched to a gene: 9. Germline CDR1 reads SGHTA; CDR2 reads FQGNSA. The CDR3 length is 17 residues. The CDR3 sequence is CASSLGGLAGGEETQYF. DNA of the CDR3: TGTGCCAGCAGCTTAGGGGGCCTAGCGGGGGGTGAGGAGACCCAGTACTTC.

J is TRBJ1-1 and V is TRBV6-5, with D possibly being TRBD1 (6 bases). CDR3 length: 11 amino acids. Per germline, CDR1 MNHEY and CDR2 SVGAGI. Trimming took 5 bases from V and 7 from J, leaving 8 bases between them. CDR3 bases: TGTGCCAGCAGTCAGGGACATGAAGCTTTCTTT. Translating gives CASSQGHEAFF.

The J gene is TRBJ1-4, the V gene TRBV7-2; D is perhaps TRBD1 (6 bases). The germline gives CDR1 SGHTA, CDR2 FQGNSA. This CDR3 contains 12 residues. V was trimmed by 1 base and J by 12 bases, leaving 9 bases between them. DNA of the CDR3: TGTGCCAGCAGCTTAGACAGGGTGCAACTGTTTTTT. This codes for CASSLDRVQLFF.